One and the same sample provided the 26 T cell receptor beta chains below, sequenced in a study of vaccination and CD4 T cells after COVID-19. These receptors are not linked to any known antigen. Oncomine TCR Beta short-read sequencing was applied to DNA from cultured CD4+ T cells. TCRdb reprocessed the PCR reads via MiXCR and lists one record per CDR3 protein. Of 10,000 to 15,000 distinct CDR3 sequences listed, around half were seen once; the top ten hold over 25%. As for treatment: approximately nine-day PBMC culture with coronavirus spike peptide pools or control peptides (ViraFEST assay). Material for sequencing was CD4+ T cells from blood, cultured in vitro. These TCRs come from a human donor who had recovered from COVID-19.

The chain combines TRBV15 with TRBJ2-1; maybe TRBD2 (5 bases). Per the germline V gene, CDR1 is LNHNV and CDR2 is YYDKDF (reference sequence). The CDR3 spans 13 residues. V was clipped by 0 bases and J by 10 bases, with 10 bases between them. CDR3 in amino acids: CATSRDGIGEQFF. DNA of the CDR3: TGTGCCACCAGCAGAGACGGGATAGGGGAGCAGTTCTTC.

This clonotype has more than one count but fewer than ten. This rearrangement joins TRBV6-1 to TRBJ1-5, with 9 bases that match TRBD1. Germline V gene sequence: CDR1 MNHNS, CDR2 SASEGT. With 5 bases clipped from V and 4 bases from J, the junction kept 9 bases outside the gene matches. The CDR3 contains 16 residues. The CDR3 protein is CASSQSPQGANQPQHF. CDR3 bases: TGTGCCAGCAGTCAGTCTCCACAGGGGGCTAATCAGCCCCAGCATTTT.

V usage is TRBV10-3 and J usage is TRBJ2-7; D is ambiguous. Trimming shortened V by 0 bases and J by 2 bases, and 14 bases separated the two germline ends. CDR1 is ENHRY and CDR2 is SYGVKD in the germline V gene. The CDR3 consists of 16 residues. CDR3 region: CAISESPPEFPYEQYF. CDR3 in DNA: TGTGCCATCAGTGAGTCTCCCCCCGAATTCCCCTACGAGCAGTACTTC.

The chain has TRBV20-1 and TRBJ2-5, with 8 bases identical to TRBD2. Trimming at V came to 7 bases and at J to 3 bases, leaving 10 bases not matched to a gene. Per the germline V gene, CDR1 is DFQATT and CDR2 is SNEGSKA (reference sequence). CDR3 size: 14 residues. The CDR3 DNA reads as TGCAGTGTGTTTGTAGCGGGACGAAAAGAGACCCAGTACTTC. This gives the protein CSVFVAGRKETQYF.

For this clonotype: It is likely a read error, because the conserved phenylalanine at the end of the CDR3 is missing. This rearrangement joins TRBV15 to TRBJ2-3; TRBD2 might be the D (6 bases). Germline lookup yields CDR1 LNHNV and CDR2 YYDKDF (reference sequence). V was clipped by 0 bases and J by 3 bases, with 10 bases between them. This CDR3 is 15 amino acids long. In DNA form, the CDR3 reads TGTGCCACCAGCAGAGATCGGGGGAAGACAGATACGCAGTATTCT. It translates to CATSRDRGKTDTQYS.

The V gene is TRBV10-3, the J gene TRBJ2-3; no reliable D call. The germline V gene has CDR1 ENHRY and CDR2 SYGVKD. The CDR3 is 14 residues long. Trimming removed 3 bases at V and 0 bases at J, with 7 bases between. The CDR3 loop reads CAISDGVSTDTQYF. Written as DNA, the CDR3 is TGTGCCATCAGTGATGGAGTTAGCACAGATACGCAGTATTTT.

This clonotype was recorded a few times. J is TRBJ2-3 and V is TRBV7-2; D gene uncertain. Deletions cut 4 bases from V and 0 bases from J, with 11 bases between. The germline V gene encodes CDR1 SGHTA and CDR2 FQGNSA. The length of the CDR3 is 15 residues. The CDR3 here is CASSSWQSSTDTQYF. The CDR3 region has the DNA TGTGCCAGCAGCTCCTGGCAGTCTAGCACAGATACGCAGTATTTT. The full variable domain, its missing parts supplied by reference TRBV7-2 and TRBJ2-3, is GAGVSQSPSNKVTEKGKDVELRCDPISGHTALYWYRQSLGQGLEFLIYFQGNSAPDKSGLPSDRFSAERTGGSVSTLTIQRTQQEDSAVYLCASSSWQSSTDTQYFGPGTRLTVL.

V and J are TRBV20-1 and TRBJ1-5; possible D gene TRBD1, 6 bases. The V and J ends lost 6 bases and 4 bases respectively, with 13 bases between them. In germline, CDR1 is DFQATT, CDR2 SNEGSKA (reference sequence). The CDR3 sequence is 13 residues long. CDR3 in amino acids: CSAATGSNQPQHF. The CDR3 DNA follows: TGCAGTGCCGCGACAGGCTCTAATCAGCCCCAGCATTTT.

The chain recombines TRBV27 with TRBJ2-3; D call uncertain. The CDR3 totals 12 residues. V lost 3 bases to trimming and J lost 6 bases, with 7 bases between them. CDR1 MNHEY and CDR2 SMNVEV come from the germline V gene (reference sequence). The CDR3 DNA follows: TGTGCCAGCAGTTTCCTGGGGGATACGCAGTATTTT. Translating gives CASSFLGDTQYF.

This clonotype turned up a few times. This chain links TRBV20-1 with TRBJ1-5, with D tentatively TRBD1 (5 bases). Germline loops: CDR1 DFQATT, CDR2 SNEGSKA (reference sequence). There are 13 residues in the CDR3. V lost 3 bases to trimming and J lost 6 bases, with 12 bases between them. The CDR3 coding sequence is TGCAGTGCTAGCGGGGGGTGGGGTCAGCCCCAGCATTTT. Protein product: CSASGGWGQPQHF.

The chain recombines TRBV2 with TRBJ1-3, with 9 bases fitting TRBD1. The CDR3 runs to 16 residues. Trimming at V came to 4 bases and at J to 4 bases, leaving 8 bases not matched to a gene. CDR1 and CDR2 from the germline V gene are SNHLY and FYNNEI. CDR3 residues: CASSAAGTGTGNTIYF. The CDR3 DNA reads TGTGCCAGCAGTGCGGCCGGGACAGGGACCGGAAACACCATATATTTT.

The rearrangement joins TRBV28 to TRBJ2-1; D not resolved. The CDR3 is 12 residues long. V lost 7 bases and J lost 7, with 11 bases in between. Germline loops: CDR1 MDHEN, CDR2 SYDVKM. The CDR3 here is CASNEEVNEQFF. In DNA, the CDR3 is TGTGCCAGCAACGAGGAAGTAAATGAGCAGTTCTTC.

The V call is TRBV20-1, the J call TRBJ2-7; TRBD2 might be the D (6 bases). The V gene lost 3 bases and the J gene lost 3 bases, with 18 bases spanning the gap. CDR1 and CDR2 from the germline V gene are DFQATT and SNEGSKA (reference sequence). The CDR3 has 15 amino acids. The CDR3 DNA follows: TGCAGTGCTAGGATAGCGGACGCCTACGACTACGAGCAGTACTTC. Protein sequence: CSARIADAYDYEQYF.

This clonotype was observed a few times. The rearrangement joins TRBV14 to TRBJ2-7; 7 nucleotides line up with TRBD1. Germline V gene data show CDR1 as SGHDN and CDR2 as FVKESK. Germline trimming cut 5 bases from V and 3 bases from J; bases unmatched to any gene: 7. The CDR3 runs to 14 residues. The chain's CDR3 is CASSYRGGSYEQYF. The CDR3 DNA reads TGTGCCAGCAGCTACCGAGGGGGCAGCTACGAGCAGTACTTC.

The chain carries TRBV6-5 and TRBJ1-2, with D maybe TRBD1 (5 bases). CDR1 and CDR2 (germline): MNHEY, SVGAGI. The V end lost 4 bases, the J end lost 7 bases, and 13 bases lay between the germline ends. There are 13 residues in the CDR3. This CDR3 is CASSWEGTPGYTF. CDR3 nucleotides: TGTGCCAGCAGTTGGGAGGGGACCCCTGGCTACACCTTC.

There are a few counts of this clonotype. The CDR3 loop reads CASSLVASGSADTQYF. As DNA, the CDR3 is TGTGCCAGCAGCTTAGTTGCTAGCGGGAGTGCAGATACGCAGTATTTT. The V gene is TRBV7-2, the J gene TRBJ2-3; TRBD2 agrees at 10 bases. The CDR3 contains 16 residues. The V segment lost 1 base and the J segment 4 bases; nucleotides outside the gene matches: 5. CDR1 and CDR2 from the germline V gene are SGHTA and FQGNSA.

This rearrangement joins TRBV7-8 to TRBJ1-1; maybe TRBD1 (5 bases). Germline V gene data show CDR1 as SGHVS and CDR2 as FQNEAQ. V was shortened by 2 bases and J by 0 bases, with 10 bases between the two germline ends. The length of the CDR3 is 15 residues. CDR3 residues: CASSLTRQLNTEAFF. The CDR3 nucleotides read TGTGCCAGCAGCTTAACACGACAGCTGAACACTGAAGCTTTCTTT.

The chain carries TRBV24-1 and TRBJ2-3; TRBD2 matches 9 bases. Germline CDR1 KGHDR, CDR2 SFDVKD. V lost 3 bases and J lost 6; bases outside the gene matches: 9. This CDR3 has 16 amino acids. Written as DNA, the CDR3 is TGTGCCACCAGTGATCCAACTAGCGGGTCCAGGGATACGCAGTATTTT. This sequence encodes CATSDPTSGSRDTQYF.

This chain links TRBV2 with TRBJ1-6; maybe TRBD1 (5 bases). V lost 5 bases to trimming and J lost 9 bases, with 17 bases between them. The V gene's germline CDR1 is SNHLY and CDR2 FYNNEI. This CDR3 spans 15 amino acids. The CDR3 loop is CASSLTASTGSPLHF. The CDR3 DNA reads TGTGCCAGCAGTTTGACAGCCTCCACTGGTTCACCCCTCCACTTT.

The rearrangement joins TRBV18 to TRBJ1-2; D possibly corresponds to TRBD1 (6 bases). V gave up 3 bases and J gave up 8 bases, with 16 bases separating them. This CDR3 has 14 residues. Looked up from germline, CDR1 is KGHSH and CDR2 is LQKENI. CDR3 loop: CASSPPNRVVGYTF. The DNA for the CDR3 is TGTGCCAGCTCACCCCCCAACAGGGTAGTCGGCTACACCTTC. Looking up the rest from reference TRBV18 and TRBJ1-2 gives the full variable domain: NAGVMQNPRHLVRRRGQEARLRCSPMKGHSHVYWYRQLPEEGLKFMVYLQKENIIDESGMPKERFSAEFPKEGPSILRIQQVVRGDSAAYFCASSPPNRVVGYTFGSGTRLTVV.

The rearrangement links TRBV19 to TRBJ2-2; D not resolved. This CDR3 has 15 residues. The germline gives CDR1 LNHDA, CDR2 SQIVND (reference sequence). V lost 5 bases and J lost 4, with 14 bases in between. This CDR3 is CASSADRVATGELFF. As DNA, the CDR3 is TGTGCCAGTAGTGCCGACCGGGTTGCCACCGGGGAGCTGTTTTTT.

This clonotype turned up a few times. V is TRBV19 and J is TRBJ1-2; D is uncertain. The CDR3 sequence is 14 residues long. Trimming pared 5 bases from V and 13 bases from J, leaving 23 bases between. The V gene's germline CDR1 is LNHDA and CDR2 SQIVND (reference sequence). CDR3 sequence: CASSVSRGANVFTF. The CDR3 coding sequence is TGTGCCAGTAGTGTCTCCCGTGGAGCCAACGTATTCACCTTC. Complete variable domain (other parts from reference TRBV19 and TRBJ1-2): DGGITQSPKYLFRKEGQNVTLSCEQNLNHDAMYWYRQDPGQGLRLIYYSQIVNDFQKGDIAEGYSVSREKKESFPLTVTSAQKNPTAFYLCASSVSRGANVFTFGSGTRLTVV.

The CDR3 loop reads CASTKGRVSTDTQYF. The CDR3 nucleotides are TGTGCCAGCACCAAGGGTAGGGTGAGCACAGATACGCAGTATTTT. The rearrangement uses TRBV7-8 and TRBJ2-3; D gene uncertain. Per the germline V gene, CDR1 is SGHVS and CDR2 is FQNEAQ. V lost 7 bases to trimming and J lost 0 bases, with 14 bases between them. The CDR3 consists of 15 residues.

The chain employs TRBV11-3 and TRBJ1-3; 10 positions match TRBD1. This CDR3 has 16 residues. Losses at the gene ends were 5 bases for V and 1 base for J; bases not matched to a gene: 5. The germline V gene has CDR1 SGHNT and CDR2 YENEEA. The CDR3 DNA sequence: TGTGCCAGCAGCGGGCGGGACAGGGGATCTGGAAACACCATATATTTT. Translating gives CASSGRDRGSGNTIYF. Full variable domain (missing parts from reference TRBV11-3 and TRBJ1-3): EAGVVQSPRYKIIEKKQPVAFWCNPISGHNTLYWYLQNLGQGPELLIRYENEEAVDDSQLPKDRFSAERLKGVDSTLKIQPAELGDSAVYLCASSGRDRGSGNTIYFGEGSWLTVV.

The V call is TRBV19, the J call TRBJ2-3, with D possibly called TRBD1 or TRBD2 (5 bases each). Germline lookup yields CDR1 LNHDA and CDR2 SQIVND (reference sequence). Trimming cost V 6 bases and J 6 bases, with 16 bases left between them. This CDR3 comprises 14 residues. Written as DNA, the CDR3 is TGTGCCAGTAGCGACCAGGGACGGCCCGATACGCAGTATTTT. Translating it yields CASSDQGRPDTQYF.

J is TRBJ1-3 and V is TRBV30; D uncertain. The CDR3 consists of 14 residues. V was shortened by 2 bases and J by 3 bases, with 11 bases between the two germline ends. Germline CDR1 reads GTSNPN; CDR2 reads SVGIG (reference sequence). The CDR3 region has the DNA TGTGCCTGGAGTCCGAGTGGGTATGGAAACACCATATATTTT. It specifies CAWSPSGYGNTIYF. The variable domain in full, completed from reference TRBV30 and TRBJ1-3, reads SQTIHQWPATLVQPVGSPLSLECTVEGTSNPNLYWYRQAAGRGLQLLFYSVGIGQISSEVPQNLSASRPQDRQFILSSKKLLLSDSGFYLCAWSPSGYGNTIYFGEGSWLTVV.